The rows below give T cell receptor beta chains drawn from one sample of a study of control samples from healthy donors and cancer patients. Only in-frame clones appear in the TCRdb table, and some are missing; sequencing was by immunoSEQ multiplex PCR. The sample consists of approximately 50,000 clones, 85% to 95% of them appearing once. The specimen sequenced was blood. The receptors shown here come from a man aged 30 to 39 in good health. Both conserved end residues are part of each CDR3. D genes are given only for firm matches. A clone size is listed for some rows: how often the clone was seen (once, few, many), or a class if it is expanded.

v_gene	d_gene	abundance	j_gene	CDR3nt	CDR3aa
TRBV10-3	TRBD2	NA	TRBJ2-1	TGTGCCATCAGTGAGTCGGCGGGAGAATTGGGGTTCTTC	CAISESAGELGFF
TRBV11-2	TRBD2	NA	TRBJ2-7	TGTGCCAGCAGTGGACTAGCGGGAGGAATTCACTACGAGCAGTACTTC	CASSGLAGGIHYEQYF
TRBV5-5	TRBD1	once	TRBJ2-7	TGTGCCAGCAGCTTGTGGGACAGGGCTGATGAGCAGTACTTC	CASSLWDRADEQYF
TRBV4-3	NA	NA	TRBJ2-6	TGCGCCAGCAGCCAAGCCAAAGAAACTGGGGCCAACGTCCTGACTTTC	CASSQAKETGANVLTF
TRBV5-4	TRBD1	NA	TRBJ1-2	TGTGCCAGCAGCGAGAGGACAGGGGTCTATGGCTACACCTTC	CASSERTGVYGYTF
TRBV5-1	TRBD1	NA	TRBJ1-4	TGCGCCAGCAGCTTGCGACAGGGGGCGGGTGAAAAACTGTTTTTT	CASSLRQGAGEKLFF
TRBV10-3	NA	NA	TRBJ2-2	TGTGCCATCAGTGAGTCGACTCAGAGTGGGGGCAGGGCCAACACCGGGGAGCTGTTTTTT	CAISESTQSGGRANTGELFF
TRBV10-2	NA	NA	TRBJ1-5	TGCGCCAGCAGTGAGTCTTCAGGGGACAATCAGCCCCAGCATTTT	CASSESSGDNQPQHF
TRBV2	NA	once	TRBJ1-1	TGTGCCAGCACTCTAAGAGGGGTTGGCCCAGCTGAAGCTTTCTTT	CASTLRGVGPAEAFF
TRBV7-3	NA	NA	TRBJ1-1	TGTGCCAGCAGCTCCCTAGGGGCGAACACTGAAGCTTTCTTT	CASSSLGANTEAFF
TRBV10-2	NA	NA	TRBJ2-7	TGCGCCAGCAGCGCCCGGGGCTTTACCTCCTACGAGCAGTACTTC	CASSARGFTSYEQYF